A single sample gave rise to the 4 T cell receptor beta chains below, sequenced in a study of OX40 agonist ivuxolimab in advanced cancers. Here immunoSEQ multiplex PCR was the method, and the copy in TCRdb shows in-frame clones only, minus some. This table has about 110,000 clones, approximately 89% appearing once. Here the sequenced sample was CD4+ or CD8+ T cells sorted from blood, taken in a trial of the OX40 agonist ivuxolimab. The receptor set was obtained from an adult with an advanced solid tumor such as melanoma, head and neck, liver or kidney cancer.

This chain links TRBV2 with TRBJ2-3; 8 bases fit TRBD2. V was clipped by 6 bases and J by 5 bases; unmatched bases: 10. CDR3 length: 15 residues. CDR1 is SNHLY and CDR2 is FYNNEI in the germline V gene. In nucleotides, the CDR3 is TGTGCCAGCAGAGCTGGGGCGGGGGGCGGAGATACGCAGTATTTT. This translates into CASRAGAGGGDTQYF.

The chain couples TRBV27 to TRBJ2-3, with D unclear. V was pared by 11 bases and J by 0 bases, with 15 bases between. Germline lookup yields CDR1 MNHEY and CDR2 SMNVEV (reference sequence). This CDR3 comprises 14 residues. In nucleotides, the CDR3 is TGTGCCCGATCCTTGGACGGAAGCACAGATACGCAGTATTTT. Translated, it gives CARSLDGSTDTQYF.

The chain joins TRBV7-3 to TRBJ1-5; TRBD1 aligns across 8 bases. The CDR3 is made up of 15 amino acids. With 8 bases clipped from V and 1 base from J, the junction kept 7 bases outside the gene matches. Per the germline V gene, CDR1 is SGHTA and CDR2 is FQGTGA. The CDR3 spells CASGSDRGSNQPQHF. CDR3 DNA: TGTGCCAGCGGATCTGACAGGGGCAGCAATCAGCCCCAGCATTTT.

CDR3 amino acids: CASSSQGLAGTDTQYF. The DNA for the CDR3 is TGTGCCAGCAGCTCACAGGGGCTAGCGGGGACAGATACGCAGTATTTT. The chain recombines TRBV7-2 with TRBJ2-3; 9 bases line up with TRBD2. V lost 4 bases to trimming and J lost 3 bases; unmatched junction nucleotides: 8. Looked up from germline, CDR1 is SGHTA and CDR2 is FQGNSA. This CDR3 has 16 amino acids.